This is a list of T cell receptor beta chains from one sample in a study of cytomegalovirus exposure and HLA in healthy donors. Sequencing was performed with immunoSEQ multiplex PCR; in TCRdb, only in-frame clones are kept and a portion is missing. The sample holds around 140,000 clones, just under 85% seen once. Sequencing was carried out using PBMCs. The receptors originated from a woman aged 40 to 55 in good health and CMV-seronegative. CDR3s include the opening cysteine and the closing phenylalanine or tryptophan. The order of the fields is V gene, J gene, D gene, clone size, CDR3 protein, CDR3 DNA. A D gene is named only where the DNA matches it firmly. Clone size is shown for a subset of rows, as once, few, many or a class of expanded clone.

v_call: TRBV28; j_call: TRBJ2-5; d_call: TRBD1; clone_size: .; cdr3_aa: CASSLLGQRETQYF; cdr3_nt: TGTGCCAGCAGTTTATTGGGACAGAGAGAGACCCAGTACTTC
v_call: TRBV7-3; j_call: TRBJ1-1; d_call: .; clone_size: .; cdr3_aa: CASSPGVGYDTEAFF; cdr3_nt: TGTGCCAGCAGCCCAGGGGTCGGGTATGACACTGAAGCTTTCTTT
v_call: TRBV6-5; j_call: TRBJ2-7; d_call: TRBD2; clone_size: .; cdr3_aa: CASSYSRTSGDYEQYF; cdr3_nt: TGTGCCAGCAGTTACTCGAGGACTAGCGGAGACTACGAGCAGTACTTC
v_call: TRBV2; j_call: TRBJ2-1; d_call: .; clone_size: few; cdr3_aa: CASSDMISSYNEQFF; cdr3_nt: TGTGCCAGCAGCGACATGATAAGCTCCTACAATGAGCAGTTCTTC
v_call: TRBV10-2; j_call: TRBJ2-3; d_call: TRBD1; clone_size: .; cdr3_aa: CASSESGQIISTDTQYF; cdr3_nt: TGCGCCAGCAGTGAGTCGGGACAGATAATTAGCACAGATACGCAGTATTTT
v_call: TRBV7-9; j_call: TRBJ1-1; d_call: .; clone_size: .; cdr3_aa: CASRKGEEAFF; cdr3_nt: TGTGCCAGCAGGAAAGGGGAAGAAGCTTTCTTT
v_call: TRBV4-3; j_call: TRBJ2-5; d_call: .; clone_size: .; cdr3_aa: CASSQDMRIQETQYF; cdr3_nt: TGCGCCAGCAGCCAAGATATGAGGATCCAAGAGACCCAGTACTTC
v_call: TRBV28; j_call: TRBJ1-2; d_call: .; clone_size: .; cdr3_aa: CASSALYGYTF; cdr3_nt: TGTGCCAGCAGTGCGCTCTATGGCTACACCTTC
v_call: TRBV6-4; j_call: TRBJ1-2; d_call: TRBD1; clone_size: few; cdr3_aa: CASSLTGVDYGYTF; cdr3_nt: TGTGCCAGCAGCCTGACAGGGGTTGACTATGGCTACACCTTC
v_call: TRBV10-2; j_call: TRBJ1-1; d_call: .; clone_size: .; cdr3_aa: CASSEHASGAFF; cdr3_nt: TGCGCCAGCAGTGAGCACGCAAGCGGAGCTTTCTTT
v_call: TRBV11-2; j_call: TRBJ2-7; d_call: .; clone_size: few; cdr3_aa: CASSLSTNSYEQYF; cdr3_nt: TGTGCCAGCAGCTTGTCGACTAATTCCTACGAGCAGTACTTC
v_call: TRBV5-1; j_call: TRBJ2-7; d_call: .; clone_size: .; cdr3_aa: CASRSGVPTYEQYF; cdr3_nt: TGCGCCAGCCGATCAGGGGTCCCTACCTACGAGCAGTACTTC
v_call: TRBV5-1; j_call: TRBJ2-7; d_call: .; clone_size: .; cdr3_aa: CASRVSGSYEQYF; cdr3_nt: TGCGCCAGCAGGGTTTCCGGTTCCTACGAGCAGTACTTC
v_call: TRBV6-5; j_call: TRBJ2-3; d_call: TRBD2; clone_size: few; cdr3_aa: CASRWREDPDTQYF; cdr3_nt: TGTGCCAGCAGGTGGCGGGAGGACCCAGATACGCAGTATTTT
v_call: TRBV7-3; j_call: TRBJ2-1; d_call: TRBD1; clone_size: .; cdr3_aa: CASSQQGAKQFF; cdr3_nt: TGTGCCAGCAGCCAACAGGGGGCAAAGCAGTTCTTC
v_call: TRBV19; j_call: TRBJ1-1; d_call: .; clone_size: .; cdr3_aa: CASSIDTGVGAFF; cdr3_nt: TGTGCCAGTAGTATAGATACGGGGGTTGGAGCTTTCTTT
v_call: TRBV10-1; j_call: TRBJ2-7; d_call: TRBD1; clone_size: .; cdr3_aa: CASSDTGDHEQYF; cdr3_nt: TGCGCCAGCAGTGATACAGGGGACCACGAGCAGTACTTC
v_call: TRBV10-3; j_call: TRBJ2-3; d_call: .; clone_size: .; cdr3_aa: CAIQVEGSWSTQYF; cdr3_nt: TGTGCCATCCAGGTAGAGGGAAGCTGGAGTACGCAGTATTTT
v_call: TRBV7-8; j_call: TRBJ2-1; d_call: .; clone_size: few; cdr3_aa: CASRSQRVSYNEQFF; cdr3_nt: TGTGCCAGCAGGTCGCAGCGGGTTAGCTACAATGAGCAGTTCTTC
v_call: TRBV18; j_call: TRBJ1-3; d_call: .; clone_size: .; cdr3_aa: CATLGQISGNTIYF; cdr3_nt: TGTGCCACCTTAGGACAGATCTCTGGAAACACCATATATTTT
v_call: TRBV6-6; j_call: TRBJ1-3; d_call: .; clone_size: .; cdr3_aa: CASSYSTGLSGNTIYF; cdr3_nt: TGTGCCAGCAGTTACTCGACAGGACTCTCTGGAAACACCATATATTTT
v_call: TRBV4-3; j_call: TRBJ1-6; d_call: .; clone_size: .; cdr3_aa: CASSQGQLNSPLHF; cdr3_nt: TGCGCCAGCAGCCAAGGGCAGTTAAATTCACCCCTCCACTTT
v_call: TRBV29-1; j_call: TRBJ2-3; d_call: .; clone_size: .; cdr3_aa: CSVRGQYTDTQYF; cdr3_nt: TGCAGCGTAAGAGGACAGTACACAGATACGCAGTATTTT
v_call: TRBV6-4; j_call: TRBJ2-3; d_call: .; clone_size: .; cdr3_aa: CASSDLGGSGYTQYF; cdr3_nt: TGTGCCAGCAGTGACTTAGGAGGGTCGGGATATACGCAGTATTTT
v_call: TRBV5-4; j_call: TRBJ2-5; d_call: TRBD2; clone_size: .; cdr3_aa: CASSFPLASGRRETQYF; cdr3_nt: TGTGCCAGCAGCTTTCCCTTGGCTAGCGGGAGACGGGAGACCCAGTACTTC
v_call: TRBV19; j_call: TRBJ2-6; d_call: .; clone_size: .; cdr3_aa: CASRRGFTTNSGANVLTF; cdr3_nt: TGTGCCAGTAGGCGGGGATTTACTACTAACTCTGGGGCCAACGTCCTGACTTTC
v_call: TRBV2; j_call: TRBJ1-1; d_call: TRBD1; clone_size: .; cdr3_aa: CASSETGGNRGNTEAFF; cdr3_nt: TGTGCCAGCAGTGAGACAGGGGGCAATAGGGGAAACACTGAAGCTTTCTTT
v_call: TRBV5-1; j_call: TRBJ2-3; d_call: TRBD2; clone_size: .; cdr3_aa: CASSLARTSGFTDTQYF; cdr3_nt: TGCGCCAGCAGCTTGGCTCGGACTAGCGGATTTACAGATACGCAGTATTTT
v_call: TRBV19; j_call: TRBJ1-2; d_call: .; clone_size: few; cdr3_aa: CASSIQYYGYTF; cdr3_nt: TGTGCCAGTAGTATACAGTACTATGGCTACACCTTC
v_call: TRBV5-4; j_call: TRBJ2-4; d_call: TRBD1; clone_size: .; cdr3_aa: CASSSTGTENIQYF; cdr3_nt: TGTGCCAGCAGCTCCACCGGGACAGAAAACATTCAGTACTTC
v_call: TRBV19; j_call: TRBJ1-1; d_call: .; clone_size: .; cdr3_aa: CASSIEREAEAFF; cdr3_nt: TGTGCCAGTAGTATAGAACGGGAGGCTGAAGCTTTCTTT
v_call: TRBV19; j_call: TRBJ1-2; d_call: .; clone_size: .; cdr3_aa: CASSVKGTPAKGYTF; cdr3_nt: TGTGCCAGTAGTGTTAAAGGGACACCCGCTAAGGGCTACACCTTC
v_call: TRBV6-6; j_call: TRBJ2-7; d_call: TRBD1; clone_size: .; cdr3_aa: CASSVAGQGNEQYF; cdr3_nt: TGTGCCAGCAGCGTCGCGGGACAGGGGAACGAGCAGTACTTC
v_call: TRBV7-9; j_call: TRBJ2-1; d_call: .; clone_size: .; cdr3_aa: CASSFNPPLSSYNEQFF; cdr3_nt: TGTGCCAGCAGCTTTAACCCGCCCCTTAGCTCCTACAATGAGCAGTTCTTC
v_call: TRBV9; j_call: TRBJ2-3; d_call: .; clone_size: once; cdr3_aa: CASSGGPSVADTQYF; cdr3_nt: TGTGCCAGCAGCGGAGGGCCTTCTGTAGCAGATACGCAGTATTTT
v_call: TRBV5-1; j_call: TRBJ1-1; d_call: TRBD1; clone_size: .; cdr3_aa: CASSIGQGSEAFF; cdr3_nt: TGCGCCAGCAGCATAGGACAGGGATCTGAAGCTTTCTTT
v_call: TRBV11-2; j_call: TRBJ2-2; d_call: .; clone_size: .; cdr3_aa: CASKARTFTNTGELFF; cdr3_nt: TGTGCCAGCAAAGCAAGGACTTTCACGAACACCGGGGAGCTGTTTTTT
v_call: TRBV28; j_call: TRBJ2-1; d_call: TRBD2; clone_size: .; cdr3_aa: CASSSPSAGNSYNEQFF; cdr3_nt: TGTGCCAGCAGTTCCCCCTCAGCGGGGAACTCCTACAATGAGCAGTTCTTC